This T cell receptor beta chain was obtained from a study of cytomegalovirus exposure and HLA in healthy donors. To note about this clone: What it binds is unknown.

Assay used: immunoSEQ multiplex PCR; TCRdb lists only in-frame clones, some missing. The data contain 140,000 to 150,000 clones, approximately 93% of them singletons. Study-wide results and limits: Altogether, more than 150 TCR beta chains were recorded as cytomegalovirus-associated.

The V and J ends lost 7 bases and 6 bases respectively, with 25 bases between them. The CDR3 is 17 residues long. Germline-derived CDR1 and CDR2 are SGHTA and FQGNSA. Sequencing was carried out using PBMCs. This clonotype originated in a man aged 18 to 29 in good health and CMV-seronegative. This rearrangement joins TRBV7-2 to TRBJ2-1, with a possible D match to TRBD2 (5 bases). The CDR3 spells CASTRRARVVAGNEQFF. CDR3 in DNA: TGTGCCAGCACCCGAAGGGCGCGGGTGGTAGCAGGCAATGAGCAGTTCTTC.